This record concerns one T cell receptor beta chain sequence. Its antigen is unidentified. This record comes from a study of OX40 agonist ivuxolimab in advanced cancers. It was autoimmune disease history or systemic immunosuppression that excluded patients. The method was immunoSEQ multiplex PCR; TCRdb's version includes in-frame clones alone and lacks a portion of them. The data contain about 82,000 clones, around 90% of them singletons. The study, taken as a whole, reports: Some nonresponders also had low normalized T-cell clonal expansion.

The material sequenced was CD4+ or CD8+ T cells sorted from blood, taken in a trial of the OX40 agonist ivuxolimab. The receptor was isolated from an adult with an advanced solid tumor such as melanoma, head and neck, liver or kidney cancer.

In nucleotides, the CDR3 is TGCGCCAGCAGCATGGGACAGGGGGGAACCGAGCAGTACTTC. Translated, it gives CASSMGQGGTEQYF. The gene calls are TRBV5-1 and TRBJ2-5; 11 nucleotides line up with TRBD1. The J call may be in error: the DNA end matches TRBJ2-7 better. The CDR3 is made up of 14 amino acids. CDR1 and CDR2 (germline): SGHRS, YFSETQ.